These 30 T cell receptor beta chains came from one sample sequenced in a study of blood T cells in healthy people across ages. The use of a sample-barcoded 5' primer and a J-beta primer mix characterized a second PCR of about 7 to 12 cycles. TCRdb re-analysed the 5' RACE reads in MiXCR, keeping a single row per CDR3 protein. The data hold some 550,000 distinct CDR3 sequences, with roughly 43% observed a single time. The sequencing sample was made of blood. Source of these receptors: a man older than 75 in good health.

This clonotype has more than one count but fewer than ten. The gene calls are TRBV4-3 and TRBJ2-5, with 7 bases aligning to TRBD1. J gave up 1 base and V 0 bases, and 8 bases lay outside the gene matches. In germline, CDR1 is LGHNA, CDR2 YSLEER. The CDR3 contains 17 residues. The CDR3 reads CASSQDLGQGVQETQYF. CDR3 coding DNA: TGCGCCAGCAGCCAAGATCTGGGGCAGGGGGTCCAAGAGACCCAGTACTTC.

This chain joins TRBV5-1 and TRBJ2-5; either TRBD1 or TRBD2 may supply D (7 bases each). Germline CDR1 reads SGHRS; CDR2 reads YFSETQ. The V end was cut by 5 bases, the J end by 11 bases, with 16 bases between. This CDR3 region has 12 residues. The CDR3 region has the DNA TGCGCCAGCAGTGAACCAGGGGGGGAGCAGTACTTC. It encodes CASSEPGGEQYF.

The chain uses TRBV6-2 or TRBV6-3 and TRBJ2-2, with D tentatively TRBD1 (5 bases). This CDR3 contains 15 residues. Trimming took 2 bases from V and 5 from J, leaving 12 bases between them. CDR1 and CDR2 from the germline V gene are MNHEY and SVGEGT. CDR3 protein: CASSYVAGITGELFF. CDR3 bases: TGTGCCAGCAGTTACGTGGCAGGGATTACCGGGGAGCTGTTTTTT.

Regarding this clonotype: Relative to the germline gene, one junction end is altered; a read error may explain this. The V call is TRBV6-6, the J call TRBJ2-3, with 9 bases identical to TRBD2. This CDR3 region has 16 residues. Germline V CDR1 and CDR2: MNHNY, SVGAGI (reference sequence). In DNA form, the CDR3 reads TGTGCCAGCAGGGACTCACTAGCGGGTAAGGCAGATACACAGTATTTT. Translated: CASRDSLAGKADTQYF.

By sample fraction, this clonotype is medium-sized. V gene TRBV7-9 combines with J gene TRBJ1-2; D remains unclear. V was shortened by 5 bases and J by 2 bases, with 12 bases between the two germline ends. Germline lookup yields CDR1 SEHNR and CDR2 FQNEAQ (reference sequence). The CDR3 spans 14 residues. The CDR3 nucleotides read TGTGCCAGCAGCGGGGTCGACCGCAACTATGGCTACACCTTC. It encodes CASSGVDRNYGYTF.

This chain connects TRBV24-1 to TRBJ2-2, with D possibly being TRBD2 (5 bases). Germline lookup yields CDR1 KGHDR and CDR2 SFDVKD. V gave up 6 bases and J gave up 5 bases, with 9 bases separating them. The CDR3 is 13 amino acids. The CDR3 region is CATSHRRTGELFF. Written as DNA, the CDR3 is TGTGCCACCAGTCACCGGAGGACCGGGGAGCTGTTTTTT.

The V call is TRBV28, the J call TRBJ2-5; D is unclear. CDR1 and CDR2 from the germline V gene are MDHEN and SYDVKM. V was cut by 3 bases and J by 5 bases, with 10 bases left in between. This CDR3 is built from 13 residues. The CDR3 DNA reads as TGTGCCAGCAGTTTGGGTAGGCTGGAGACCCAGTACTTC. It translates to CASSLGRLETQYF.

The table lists this clonotype with many counts. A read error may be the cause here, since a much bigger clone is one base away. This chain joins TRBV6-6 and TRBJ2-1; maybe TRBD2 (5 bases). The J call may not be correct, given that the DNA end is closer to TRBJ2-7. Germline V gives CDR1 MNHNY, CDR2 SVGAGI (reference sequence). CDR3 length: 14 amino acids. This CDR3 is CASSYSTNYNEQYF. The DNA of the CDR3 is TGTGCCAGCAGTTACTCGACTAACTACAATGAGCAGTACTTC.

This clonotype has more than one count but fewer than ten. The rearrangement joins TRBV20-1 to TRBJ2-3; the D call may be TRBD1 or TRBD2 (5 bases each). Trimming left V 3 bases short and J 2 bases short, with 9 bases between. The CDR3 has 13 amino acids. Germline V gives CDR1 DFQATT, CDR2 SNEGSKA (reference sequence). This CDR3 is CSASGAVTDTQYF. The CDR3, as DNA: TGCAGTGCTAGCGGGGCCGTCACAGATACGCAGTATTTT.

The chain combines TRBV12-3 or TRBV12-4 with TRBJ2-3; TRBD1 aligns across 9 bases. V dropped 6 bases and J dropped 2; count of bases not matched to a gene: 6. The CDR3 covers 15 residues. The CDR3 sequence is CASSHGTGHTDTQYF. The CDR3 DNA follows: TGTGCCAGCAGCCACGGGACAGGGCACACAGATACGCAGTATTTT.

This clonotype was observed once. The V call is TRBV30, the J call TRBJ1-5; maybe TRBD1 (5 bases). Trimming took off 2 bases at V and 6 bases at J, with 11 bases between the two ends. CDR1 GTSNPN and CDR2 SVGIG come from the germline V gene (reference sequence). The CDR3 loop spans 13 amino acids. CDR3: CAWSLGVGQPQHF. The CDR3 region has the DNA TGTGCCTGGAGTTTAGGGGTGGGTCAGCCCCAGCATTTT. The full variable domain, completed using reference TRBV30 and TRBJ1-5, is SQTIHQWPATLVQPVGSPLSLECTVEGTSNPNLYWYRQAAGRGLQLLFYSVGIGQISSEVPQNLSASRPQDRQFILSSKKLLLSDSGFYLCAWSLGVGQPQHFGDGTRLSIL.

This clonotype showed up many times. The chain joins TRBV6-5 to TRBJ2-1; a possible D gene is TRBD2 (6 bases). The germline V gene has CDR1 MNHEY and CDR2 SVGAGI. Trimming left V 0 bases short and J 0 bases short, with 15 bases between. This CDR3 region has 18 residues. The CDR3 DNA reads as TGTGCCAGCAGTTACTCGGCGGGGCAGGGAAGCTCCTACAATGAGCAGTTCTTC. Translated, it gives CASSYSAGQGSSYNEQFF.

Remarks on this clonotype: An end of the junction does not agree with germline; a read error may underlie this. The gene calls are TRBV20-1 and TRBJ2-1; D is uncertain. Germline V lookup: CDR1 DFQATT, CDR2 SNEGSKA (reference sequence). The CDR3 has 12 residues. Here the CDR3 reads CSSRSHLREQFF. The CDR3 DNA sequence: TGCAGTTCTAGGTCTCATCTAAGGGAGCAGTTCTTC.

The V and J genes are TRBV18 and TRBJ1-1; no clear D. This CDR3 has 14 residues. Trimming took off 0 bases at V and 1 base at J, with 6 bases between the two ends. The germline V gene encodes CDR1 KGHSH and CDR2 LQKENI. Here the CDR3 reads CASSPPKGNTEAFF. The CDR3, as DNA: TGTGCCAGCTCACCACCGAAGGGGAACACTGAAGCTTTCTTT.

CDR3 sequence: CAHRLGHEQFF. Written as DNA, the CDR3 is TGTGCCCACCGACTAGGTCATGAGCAGTTCTTC. The chain uses TRBV6-1 and TRBJ2-1; a weak D match, TRBD2 (6 bases). This CDR3 contains 11 residues. The V gene lost 11 bases and the J gene lost 8 bases, with 13 bases spanning the gap. Germline CDR1 and CDR2: MNHNS and SASEGT.

V usage is TRBV4-1 and J usage is TRBJ2-7, with 10 bases lining up with TRBD1. There are 15 residues in the CDR3. Germline trimming cut 3 bases from V and 3 bases from J; bases unmatched to any gene: 5. Germline V gives CDR1 MGHRA, CDR2 YSYEKL. CDR3 sequence: CASSQTGGSFYEQYF. The CDR3 DNA reads TGCGCCAGCAGCCAGACAGGGGGCTCCTTCTACGAGCAGTACTTC.

This clonotype was recorded many times. CDR3 sequence: CASSIGFEQFF. The CDR3 DNA sequence: TGTGCCAGCAGTATCGGGTTTGAGCAGTTCTTC. V is TRBV28 and J is TRBJ2-1; the D is unclear. The CDR3 is 11 amino acids. V was clipped by 5 bases and J by 9 bases, with 8 bases between them. The germline V gene encodes CDR1 MDHEN and CDR2 SYDVKM.

A word on this clonotype: This may arise from a read error, as a much more abundant clone is one base away. The rearrangement uses TRBV7-9 and TRBJ2-1; TRBD2 is a possible D gene (6 bases). The CDR3 runs 15 residues. Looked up from germline, CDR1 is SEHNR and CDR2 is FQNEAQ (reference sequence). Trimming took 3 bases from V and 5 from J, leaving 14 bases between them. The CDR3 protein is CASSLGGETHNEQFF. CDR3 DNA sequence: TGTGCCAGCAGCTTGGGCGGGGAGACCCACAATGAGCAGTTCTTC.

This clonotype was recorded once. The rearrangement joins TRBV5-1 to TRBJ1-1, with no clear D. V lost 1 base, J lost 5 bases, and 9 bases lay in between. The CDR3 loop spans 13 amino acids. Germline V lookup: CDR1 SGHRS, CDR2 YFSETQ. The CDR3 loop is CASSLIGLTEAFF. The CDR3 bases are TGCGCCAGCAGCTTGATAGGGCTTACTGAAGCTTTCTTT.

V usage is TRBV7-9 and J usage is TRBJ2-7; the D call may be TRBD1 or TRBD2 (5 bases each). This CDR3 region has 15 residues. Germline V lookup: CDR1 SEHNR, CDR2 FQNEAQ (reference sequence). V dropped 5 bases and J dropped 3 bases, with 17 bases sitting between them. In DNA, the CDR3 is TGTGCCAGCAGCCAGGGACGGCTGGACGTCTACGAGCAGTACTTC. Translation gives CASSQGRLDVYEQYF.

The chain combines TRBV10-3 with TRBJ1-4; TRBD1 is a possible D gene (5 bases). The ends were cut back, 6 bases at V and 3 bases at J, with 14 bases in the middle. This CDR3 is 15 amino acids long. CDR1 and CDR2 (germline): ENHRY, SYGVKD. CDR3 sequence (DNA): TGTGCCATCAGCCCTCGAGGGGTAGCTAATGAAAAACTGTTTTTT. Its protein product is CAISPRGVANEKLFF.

At least ten counts were recorded for this clonotype. The chain is built from TRBV6-5 and TRBJ2-1; TRBD2 matches 12 bases. Germline loops: CDR1 MNHEY, CDR2 SVGAGI. V gave up 8 bases and J gave up 9 bases; unmatched junction bases: 14. The CDR3 contains 16 residues. The CDR3 bases are TGTGCCAGCTATACTAGCGGGAGGTCGCCCAAGAGTGAGCAGTTCTTC. Translating gives CASYTSGRSPKSEQFF.

The genes are TRBV20-1 and TRBJ2-1, with TRBD2 matching over 8 bases. The CDR3 is 15 residues long. Germline CDR1 is DFQATT and CDR2 is SNEGSKA (reference sequence). V was pared by 6 bases and J by 7 bases, with 14 bases of the junction left unmatched. CDR3 DNA: TGCAGTGCCCCCCGGGCCAGCGGGGGCGAGAATGAGCAGTTCTTC. Translated: CSAPRASGGENEQFF.

The chain is built from TRBV20-1 and TRBJ1-5; 7 nucleotides line up with TRBD1. The CDR3 sequence is 17 residues long. The V gene end was trimmed by 3 bases and the J gene end by 2 bases; junction bases not matched to a gene: 13. The germline V gene has CDR1 DFQATT and CDR2 SNEGSKA (reference sequence). This CDR3 reads CSARVERGLRGNQPQHF. For the CDR3, the DNA is TGCAGTGCTAGGGTGGAAAGGGGGCTTAGGGGCAATCAGCCCCAGCATTTT.

This clonotype has only a few counts. V gene TRBV10-3 combines with J gene TRBJ2-1; TRBD1 agrees at 8 bases. The CDR3 is made up of 16 amino acids. J lost 8 bases, V lost 2 bases, and 11 bases had no gene match. Germline V lookup: CDR1 ENHRY, CDR2 SYGVKD. The CDR3 reads CAISEVVQGARDEQFF. The CDR3, as DNA: TGTGCCATCAGTGAGGTGGTTCAGGGGGCTAGGGATGAGCAGTTCTTC.

The V gene is TRBV10-3, the J gene TRBJ1-3; D not certain. Trimming pared 5 bases from V and 0 bases from J, leaving 5 bases between. The CDR3 runs 13 residues. Germline CDR1 ENHRY, CDR2 SYGVKD. CDR3 protein: CAISPGSGNTIYF. As DNA, the CDR3 is TGTGCCATCAGTCCAGGCTCTGGAAACACCATATATTTT.

This clonotype was seen only a few times. The chain uses TRBV10-3 and TRBJ2-3; possibly TRBD1 for D (5 bases). The CDR3 runs to 14 residues. Trimming took off 3 bases at V and 3 bases at J, with 10 bases between the two ends. The germline V gene encodes CDR1 ENHRY and CDR2 SYGVKD. DNA for the CDR3: TGTGCCATCAGTGAACATGGGGCAACAGATACGCAGTATTTT. It encodes CAISEHGATDTQYF.

V and J are TRBV20-1 and TRBJ2-1; weak D call: TRBD1 (7 bases). V was cut by 3 bases and J by 10 bases, with 25 bases left in between. Germline V lookup: CDR1 DFQATT, CDR2 SNEGSKA (reference sequence). This CDR3 has 16 residues. The CDR3 DNA is TGCAGTGCTAGCGGGGGACAGATCGGTGGCCCCGGCGAGCAGTTCTTC. It yields the protein CSASGGQIGGPGEQFF.

The chain joins TRBV7-2 to TRBJ2-3; D unresolved. Germline values: CDR1 SGHTA, CDR2 FQGNSA. Trimming left V 2 bases short and J 2 bases short, with 8 bases between. The CDR3 loop spans 14 amino acids. CDR3 DNA: TGTGCCAGCAGCTTAAGAGGACCCACAGATACGCAGTATTTT. Residues: CASSLRGPTDTQYF.

The gene calls are TRBV29-1 and TRBJ1-4, with D maybe TRBD1 (5 bases). CDR3 size: 14 residues. CDR1 is SQVTM and CDR2 is ANQGSEA in the germline V gene. V shed 7 bases and J shed 8 bases, with 20 bases lying between them. The CDR3 coding sequence is TGCAGCGGACCCAGTGAGGGGAGGGTCGAAAAACTGTTTTTT. This gives the protein CSGPSEGRVEKLFF.